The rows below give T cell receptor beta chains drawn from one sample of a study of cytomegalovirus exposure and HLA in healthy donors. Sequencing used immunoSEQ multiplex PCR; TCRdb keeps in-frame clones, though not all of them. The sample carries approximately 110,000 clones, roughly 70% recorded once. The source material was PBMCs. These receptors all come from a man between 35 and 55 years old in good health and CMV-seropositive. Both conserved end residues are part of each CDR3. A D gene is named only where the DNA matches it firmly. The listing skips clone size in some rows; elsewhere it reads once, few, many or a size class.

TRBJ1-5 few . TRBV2 TGTGCCAGCAGTGAAGCGCGTAGCCAGCCCCAGCATTTT CASSEARSQPQHF
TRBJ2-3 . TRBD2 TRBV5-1 TGCGCCAGCAGCTTGGTGGCGGGGGGAACAGATACGCAGTATTTT CASSLVAGGTDTQYF
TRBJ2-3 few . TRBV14 TGTGCCAGCAGCCAAGGCGCGATCGGGGCAGATACGCAGTATTTT CASSQGAIGADTQYF
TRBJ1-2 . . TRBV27 TGTGCCAGCAGTCCCAAGGGCAGGGTAGGCTATGGCTACACCTTC CASSPKGRVGYGYTF
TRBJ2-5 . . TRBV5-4 TGTGCCAGCAGCTCTAGGGGCGAAGAGACCCAGTACTTC CASSSRGEETQYF
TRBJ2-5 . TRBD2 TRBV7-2 TGTGCCAGCAGCTTAGAATCTAGCGGGTGGAAGACCCAGTACTTC CASSLESSGWKTQYF
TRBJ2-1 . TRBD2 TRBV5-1 TGCGCCAGCCACCCTGGGACTAGCGGAGTTTACAATGAGCAGTTCTTC CASHPGTSGVYNEQFF
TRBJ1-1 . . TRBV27 TGTGCCAGCAGTCCTATTCCCCCCTCACCTGAGAGCTGGGCTTTCTTT CASSPIPPSPESWAFF
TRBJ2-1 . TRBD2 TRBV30 TGTGCCTGGAGTGCCTCTGTCGGGAGGGCCTTCAATGAGCAGTTCTTC CAWSASVGRAFNEQFF
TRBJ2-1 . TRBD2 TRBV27 TGTGCCACCGGGACTAGCGGGCGCTCCTACAATGAGCAGTTCTTC CATGTSGRSYNEQFF
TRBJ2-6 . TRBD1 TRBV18 TGTGCCAGCTCATCCGATTACAGGGGGCAGAGCTCTGGGGCCAACGTCCTGACTTTC CASSSDYRGQSSGANVLTF
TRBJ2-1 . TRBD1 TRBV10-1 TGCGCCAGCAGTGAGAGCGGGACAGGGCGAGGGGGGTCGGCCTACAATGAGCAGTTCTTC CASSESGTGRGGSAYNEQFF
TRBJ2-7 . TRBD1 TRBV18 TGTGCCAGCTCACCGGACAGGGCGATCTCCTACGAGCAGTACTTC CASSPDRAISYEQYF
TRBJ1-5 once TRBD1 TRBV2 TGTGCCAGCAGTGAAGCGCGAGGGGGCAGCAATCAGCCCCAGCATTTT CASSEARGGSNQPQHF
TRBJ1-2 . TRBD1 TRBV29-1 TGCAGCGCCAAGACAGGGGGAGAGTATGGCTACACCTTC CSAKTGGEYGYTF
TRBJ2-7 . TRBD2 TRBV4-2 TGTGCCAGCAGCCAAGGCACGGGCCTGGCGGGAGTCTACGAGCAGTACTTC CASSQGTGLAGVYEQYF
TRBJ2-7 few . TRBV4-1 TGCGCCAGCAGCCAAGAGCACATCTACGAGCAGTACTTC CASSQEHIYEQYF
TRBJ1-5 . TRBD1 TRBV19 TGTGCCAGTAGTCAGGGGGCATTAAATCAGCCCCAGCATTTT CASSQGALNQPQHF
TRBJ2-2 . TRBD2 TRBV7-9 TGTGCCAGCAGCCCAGTGGCGGGGGCCGGGGAGCTGTTTTTT CASSPVAGAGELFF
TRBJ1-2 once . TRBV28 TGTGCCAGCAGTCCAAGGGGCTATGGCTACACCTTC CASSPRGYGYTF
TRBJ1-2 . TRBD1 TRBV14 TGTGCCAGCAGCCAAGCCCCAGGGGGCGGCTACACCTTC CASSQAPGGGYTF
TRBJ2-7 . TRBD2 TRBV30 TGTGCCTGGAGCTCCCCCAGACTAGCGGGTGCCGAGCAGTACTTC CAWSSPRLAGAEQYF
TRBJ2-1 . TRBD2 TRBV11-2 TGTGCCAGCAGCTCCAGGCGGTGGCTAGCGGGAACTTCAAATGAGCAGTTCTTC CASSSRRWLAGTSNEQFF
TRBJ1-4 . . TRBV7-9 TGTGCCAGCAGCTTAGAGGACTCACCAACTAATGAAAAACTGTTTTTT CASSLEDSPTNEKLFF
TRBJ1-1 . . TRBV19 TGTGCCAGTATTGATAGGGGCACTGAAGCTTTCTTT CASIDRGTEAFF
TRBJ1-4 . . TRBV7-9 TGTGCCAGCAGCTTCAGGTTAGGGGGAGAAGGTGAAAAACTGTTTTTT CASSFRLGGEGEKLFF
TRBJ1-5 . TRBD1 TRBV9 TGTGCCAGCGGAAGGGGGACAGGGGTCCAGCCCCAGCATTTT CASGRGTGVQPQHF
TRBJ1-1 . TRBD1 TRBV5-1 TGCGCCAGCAGCTCGGGACAGGGAGTGAGGGACACTGAAGCTTTCTTT CASSSGQGVRDTEAFF
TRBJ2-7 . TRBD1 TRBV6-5 TGTGCCAGCAGTTACTCGGGACAGACCTACGAGCAGTACTTC CASSYSGQTYEQYF
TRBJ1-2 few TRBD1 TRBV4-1 TGCGCCAGCAGCCAAGAGGTCCAAAAGCAGGACAGGGACAACTATGGCTACACCTTC CASSQEVQKQDRDNYGYTF
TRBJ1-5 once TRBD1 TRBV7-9 TGTGCCAGCAGCCCAGGGACAGGGGGCTGGTATTTT CASSPGTGGWYF
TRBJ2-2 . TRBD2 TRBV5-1 TGCGCCAGCAGCCCAAGACTAGCGGGAGTAACCGGGGAGCTGTTTTTT CASSPRLAGVTGELFF
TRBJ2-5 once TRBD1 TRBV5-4 TGTGCCAGCAGCCCACGGACAGGGGGTGAAGAGACCCAGTACTTC CASSPRTGGEETQYF
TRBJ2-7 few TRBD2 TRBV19 TGTGCCAGTAGTCAAGGACTAGCGGGAGTCTACGAGCAGTACTTC CASSQGLAGVYEQYF
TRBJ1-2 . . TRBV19 TGTGCCAGTATAAGAACCGGGGAACTCTATGGCTACACCTTC CASIRTGELYGYTF
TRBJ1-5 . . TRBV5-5 TGTGCCTCCGCTTCGGGGAACAATCAGCCCCAGCATTTT CASASGNNQPQHF
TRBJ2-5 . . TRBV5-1 TGCGCCAGCAGCGGTACGGGACTTAACCAAGAGACCCAGTACTTC CASSGTGLNQETQYF
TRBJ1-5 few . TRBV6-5 TGTGCCAGCAGTTACGAGGGATACAATCAGCCCCAGCATTTT CASSYEGYNQPQHF
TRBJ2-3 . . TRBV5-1 TGCGCCAGCGGGAGGGGGGCAGATACGCAGTATTTT CASGRGADTQYF
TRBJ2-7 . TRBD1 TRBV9 TGTGCCAGCAGCGTATTTGGACAGGGATTTGAAGAGCAGTACTTC CASSVFGQGFEEQYF